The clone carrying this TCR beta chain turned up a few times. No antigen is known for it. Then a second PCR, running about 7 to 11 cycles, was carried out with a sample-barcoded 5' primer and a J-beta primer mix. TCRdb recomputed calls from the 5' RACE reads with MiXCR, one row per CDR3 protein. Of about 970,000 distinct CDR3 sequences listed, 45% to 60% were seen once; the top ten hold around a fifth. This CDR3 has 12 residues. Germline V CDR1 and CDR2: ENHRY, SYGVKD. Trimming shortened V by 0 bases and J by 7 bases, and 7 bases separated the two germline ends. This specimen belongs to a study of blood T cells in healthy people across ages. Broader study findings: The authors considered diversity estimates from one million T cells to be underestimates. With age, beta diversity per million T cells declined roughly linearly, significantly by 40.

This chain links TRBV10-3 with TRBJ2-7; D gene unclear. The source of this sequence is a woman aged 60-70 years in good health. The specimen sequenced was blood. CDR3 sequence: CAISESASEQYF. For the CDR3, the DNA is TGTGCCATCAGTGAGTCGGCCTCTGAGCAGTACTTC.